The 28 T cell receptor beta chains reported below all come from one sample, sequenced in a study of T cells in women clearing cervical HPV infection. Assay used: immunoSEQ multiplex PCR; TCRdb lists only in-frame clones, some missing. This sample's table reports about 14,000 clones. Sequenced sample: blood buffy coat. These receptors all stem from a woman between 18 and 70 years old with a cervical HPV16 infection that either progressed to CIN3+ or cleared (not recorded which).

For this clone: The read comes to an end 3 residues before the CDR3 does, leaving the germline J gene to fill in the end. This rearrangement joins TRBV20-1 to TRBJ1-4; 7 bases map to TRBD1. CDR1 is DFQATT and CDR2 is SNEGSKA in the germline V gene (reference sequence). The CDR3 contains 16 residues. CDR3 DNA, as far as it was read: TGCAGTGCTAGAGACCGGGGGAGGGGGCTCAATTCACCA. Protein product: CSARDRGRGLNSP. The CDR3 as a whole reads CSARDRGRGLNSPLFF.

Regarding this clone: The read terminates 3 residues before the CDR3 end, so the remaining end is supplied by the germline J gene. This chain uses TRBV20-1 with TRBJ2-5; 8 bases match TRBD2. V lost 3 bases and J lost 1; bases outside the gene matches: 7. This CDR3 comprises 15 residues. Germline lookup yields CDR1 DFQATT and CDR2 SNEGSKA (reference sequence). The CDR3 sequence: CSASGGAGIQETQYF. The covered CDR3 bases are TGCAGTGCTAGCGGGGGGGCGGGGATCCAAGAGACC.

Concerning this clone: The read is 3 residues too short to cover the CDR3 end, so that end is filled in from the germline J gene. The chain uses TRBV15 and TRBJ2-1; D might be TRBD1 (5 bases). V was shortened by 4 bases and J by 7 bases, with 11 bases between the two germline ends. CDR1 and CDR2 (germline): LNHNV, YYDKDF (reference sequence). There are 13 residues in the CDR3. The CDR3 protein is CATSKSPGNEQFF. CDR3 DNA (partial): TGTGCCACCAGCAAATCTCCAGGGAATGAG.

About this clone itself: The read ends 3 residues early relative to the CDR3; the germline J gene fills the gap. The chain carries TRBV20-1 and TRBJ2-7; D gene ambiguous. The length of the CDR3 is 13 residues. The V end lost 3 bases, the J end lost 6 bases, and 15 bases lay between the germline ends. Germline CDR1 is DFQATT and CDR2 is SNEGSKA (reference sequence). The CDR3 is CSASGSTGREQYF. The CDR3 bases that were read are TGCAGTGCTAGCGGTTCGACGGGTCGCGAG.

Frequency places this clone as medium-sized. The read ends 3 residues early relative to the CDR3; the germline J gene fills the gap. This sequence joins TRBV18 and TRBJ1-2; TRBD1 matches 7 bases. The CDR3 has 14 amino acids. CDR1 and CDR2 (germline): KGHSH, LQKENI. The chain's CDR3 is CASSPRRQGEGYTF. The sequenced part of the CDR3 DNA is TGTGCCAGCTCACCACGTAGACAGGGTGAGGGC.

Concerning this clone itself: The read ends 3 residues before the CDR3 terminus; that terminus is restored from the germline J gene. The V gene is TRBV20-1, the J gene TRBJ1-2; weak D call: TRBD1 (6 bases). Germline V gene data show CDR1 as DFQATT and CDR2 as SNEGSKA (reference sequence). The CDR3 has 13 amino acids. The ends were cut back, 3 bases at V and 4 bases at J, with 12 bases in the middle. Partial CDR3 DNA: TGCAGTGCTAGCCCGGACAGAACCTATGGC. It encodes CSASPDRTYG. The full CDR3 sequence reads CSASPDRTYGYTF.

Notes on this clone: The CDR3 extends 3 residues past the end of the read, so its final part is completed from the germline J gene. V and J are TRBV20-1 and TRBJ1-1, with D perhaps matching TRBD1 (6 bases). Germline loops: CDR1 DFQATT, CDR2 SNEGSKA (reference sequence). V lost 0 bases, J lost 7 bases, and 9 bases lay in between. This CDR3 contains 12 residues. CDR3 DNA (partial): TGCAGTGCTAGAGACGGACAGAGTGAA. It codes for CSARDGQSE. The entire CDR3 protein is CSARDGQSEAFF.

As to this clone: The read ends 3 residues shy of where the CDR3 ends; the end is completed using the germline J gene. The chain combines TRBV7-9 with TRBJ1-4, with D possibly being TRBD1 (6 bases). This CDR3 region has 15 residues. V was cut by 4 bases and J by 5 bases, with 14 bases left in between. The germline V gene has CDR1 SEHNR and CDR2 FQNEAQ (reference sequence). The sequenced part of the CDR3 DNA is TGTGCCAGCAGCTCCGACAGGTTTGGCAATGAAAAA. Translating gives CASSSDRFGNEK. The full CDR3 protein is CASSSDRFGNEKLFF.

With respect to this clone: The CDR3 goes on 3 residues after the read ends, and that part is filled in from the germline J gene. The chain uses TRBV20-1 and TRBJ1-6; TRBD1 might be the D (5 bases). CDR3 length: 13 residues. Deletions cut 8 bases from V and 12 bases from J, with 20 bases between. Germline-derived CDR1 and CDR2 are DFQATT and SNEGSKA (reference sequence). The CDR3 spells CSSRPGPGGPLHF. Partial CDR3 DNA: TGCAGTTCCCGCCCAGGGCCCGGGGGACCC.

As for this clone: The read halts 3 residues ahead of the CDR3 end, with the missing end drawn from the germline J gene. This chain joins TRBV30 and TRBJ1-1; D is unclear. The CDR3 has 13 amino acids. Germline CDR1 and CDR2: GTSNPN and SVGIG (reference sequence). Trimming left V 5 bases short and J 3 bases short, with 13 bases between. Partial CDR3 DNA: TGTGCCTGGGCAGAGGTGAGCGACACTGAA. Translation gives CAWAEVSDTE. The whole CDR3 protein reads CAWAEVSDTEAFF.

With respect to this clone: The CDR3 extends 3 residues past the end of the read, so its final part is completed from the germline J gene. This chain links TRBV7-2 with TRBJ2-3, with a possible D match to TRBD1 (5 bases). There are 14 residues in the CDR3. The germline CDR1 and CDR2 sequences are SGHTA and FQGNSA. CDR3 DNA, as far as it was read: TGTGCCAGCAGTATTGACAGTGGCCAAGAGACG. This translates into CASSIDSGQET. The CDR3 reads in full as CASSIDSGQETQYF. Complete variable domain (other parts from reference TRBV7-2 and TRBJ2-3): GAGVSQSPSNKVTEKGKDVELRCDPISGHTALYWYRQSLGQGLEFLIYFQGNSAPDKSGLPSDRFSAERTGGSVSTLTIQRTQQEDSAVYLCASSIDSGQETQYFGPGTRLTVL.

In regard to this clone: The CDR3 is cut off 3 residues early in the read; its end comes from the germline J gene. This chain links TRBV5-4 with TRBJ2-5, with 7 bases identical to TRBD2. Losses at the gene ends were 6 bases for V and 4 bases for J; bases not matched to a gene: 6. The CDR3 covers 13 residues. Germline lookup yields CDR1 SGHNT and CDR2 YYREEE (reference sequence). The CDR3 here is CASTERGGETQYF. CDR3 DNA, as far as it was read: TGTGCCAGCACCGAGCGGGGAGGAGAGACC.

According to its frequency, this clone is medium-sized. The CDR3 extends 3 residues past the end of the read, so its final part is completed from the germline J gene. This chain links TRBV29-1 with TRBJ1-1; D remains ambiguous. CDR3 size: 13 residues. V was shortened by 3 bases and J by 2 bases, with 10 bases between the two germline ends. Germline V gene lookup returns CDR1 SQVTM and CDR2 ANQGSEA. CDR3 protein: CSVDRAGNTEAFF. CDR3 DNA, as far as it was read: TGCAGCGTTGACCGGGCGGGAAACACTGAA. Variable domain in full (rest from reference TRBV29-1 and TRBJ1-1): SAVISQKPSRDICQRGTSLTIQCQVDSQVTMMFWYRQQPGQSLTLIATANQGSEATYESGFVIDKFPISRPNLTFSTLTVSNMSPEDSSIYLCSVDRAGNTEAFFGQGTRLTVV.

As for this clone: The CDR3 is cut off 3 residues early in the read; its end comes from the germline J gene. The chain joins TRBV23-1 to TRBJ2-5; TRBD2 might be the D (5 bases). TRBV23-1 is designated an ORF whose function remains uncertain. V was cut by 4 bases and J by 5 bases, with 17 bases left in between. The CDR3 runs to 15 residues. The CDR3 sequence: CASSREGLAVETQYF. The DNA read from the CDR3 is TGCGCCAGCAGTCGAGAGGGTCTCGCTGTGGAGACC.

About this clone: The DNA ends 3 residues before the CDR3 does, and the rest of the CDR3 is filled in from the germline J gene. This chain links TRBV19 with TRBJ1-6; D remains unclear. Trimming left V 2 bases short and J 9 bases short, with 20 bases between. The germline V gene encodes CDR1 LNHDA and CDR2 SQIVND (reference sequence). The CDR3 runs to 17 residues. CDR3 region: CASSIRAGTGLSSPLHF. The covered CDR3 bases are TGTGCCAGTAGTATAAGGGCGGGAACCGGTCTGAGTTCACCC. Full variable domain (remainder filled in from reference TRBV19 and TRBJ1-6): DGGITQSPKYLFRKEGQNVTLSCEQNLNHDAMYWYRQDPGQGLRLIYYSQIVNDFQKGDIAEGYSVSREKKESFPLTVTSAQKNPTAFYLCASSIRAGTGLSSPLHFGNGTRLTVT.

With regard to this clone: The missing CDR3 end, 3 residues past where the read stops, is filled in from the germline J gene. V usage is TRBV5-1 and J usage is TRBJ1-2; tentative D call: TRBD1 (6 bases). Per the germline V gene, CDR1 is SGHRS and CDR2 is YFSETQ. CDR3 size: 14 residues. Trimming stripped 2 bases from V and 6 bases from J, with 14 bases between. The CDR3 is CASSFHSGENGYTF. CDR3 DNA (partial): TGCGCCAGCAGCTTCCATTCAGGGGAGAATGGC.

This clone is called medium-sized based on its frequency. The read ends 3 residues early relative to the CDR3; the germline J gene fills the gap. The chain joins TRBV18 to TRBJ2-3; D is possibly TRBD1 (6 bases). Germline assignment: CDR1 KGHSH and CDR2 LQKENI. The CDR3 sequence is 15 residues long. The sequenced part of the CDR3 DNA is TGTGCCAGCTCACCTGCAACAGGGCAGAGAGAGACG. Amino acids: CASSPATGQRET. In full, the CDR3 reads CASSPATGQRETQYF.

A note on this clone: The CDR3 goes on 3 residues after the read ends, and that part is filled in from the germline J gene. This rearrangement joins TRBV20-1 to TRBJ1-1; the match to TRBD1 covers 10 bases. V trimming: 5 bases; J trimming: 6 bases; junction bases outside the gene matches: 9. The CDR3 runs 14 residues. From germline, CDR1 is DFQATT and CDR2 SNEGSKA (reference sequence). The CDR3 here is CSAPPDRGPSEAFF. The CDR3 DNA, read in part, is TGCAGTGCTCCACCTGACAGGGGGCCGTCTGAA.

CDR3 DNA, as far as it was read: TGTGCCAGTTCTCGGGGAGGTGCTGAA. It codes for CASSRGGAE. The complete CDR3 protein is CASSRGGAEAFF. The J gene is TRBJ1-1, the V gene TRBV19, with no clear D. Read sequence stops 3 residues before the CDR3 end, and the germline J gene provides the missing end. Per germline, CDR1 LNHDA and CDR2 SQIVND (reference sequence). CDR3 length: 12 amino acids. The V and J ends lost 8 bases and 6 bases respectively, with 13 bases between them.

Of note for this clone: The read ends 3 residues shy of where the CDR3 ends; the end is completed using the germline J gene. The chain couples TRBV7-2 to TRBJ1-2, with 7 bases fitting TRBD1. V lost 5 bases, J lost 6 bases, and 9 bases stayed unmatched. This CDR3 is 14 amino acids long. CDR1 is SGHTA and CDR2 is FQGNSA in the germline V gene. CDR3 DNA, as far as it was read: TGTGCCAGCAGCCCTTACAGGGGAGGAGATGGC. Protein sequence: CASSPYRGGDG. The complete CDR3 reads CASSPYRGGDGYTF.

As regards this clone: Read data end 3 residues before the CDR3 end; the end is taken from the germline J gene. The chain carries TRBV5-1 and TRBJ1-6; TRBD1 is a possible D gene (5 bases). CDR1 is SGHRS and CDR2 is YFSETQ in the germline V gene. CDR3 length: 15 residues. V dropped 4 bases and J dropped 7 bases, with 15 bases sitting between them. CDR3 residues: CASSPDKSRNSPLHF. CDR3 DNA (partial): TGCGCCAGCAGCCCGGACAAGTCGAGGAATTCACCC.

A remark on this clone: Read coverage stops 3 residues before the CDR3 terminus; the germline J gene supplies the remainder. J is TRBJ2-1 and V is TRBV20-1; 9 bases match TRBD2. V dropped 6 bases and J dropped 5; count of bases not matched to a gene: 5. The CDR3 covers 13 residues. Looked up from germline, CDR1 is DFQATT and CDR2 is SNEGSKA (reference sequence). CDR3 protein: CSARSGGNNEQFF. Partial CDR3 DNA: TGCAGTGCGAGAAGCGGGGGGAACAATGAG.

Regarding this clone: The CDR3 extends 3 residues past the end of the read, so its final part is completed from the germline J gene. This chain links TRBV5-5 with TRBJ2-7; D gene ambiguous. Between the trimmed V and J ends, which lost 4 bases and 4 bases, there was a span of 9 bases. Germline loops: CDR1 SGHKS, CDR2 YYEKEE (reference sequence). The CDR3 spans 12 residues. CDR3 amino acids: CASSENRYEQYF. CDR3 bases read: TGTGCCAGCAGCGAGAACCGGTACGAG.

The CDR3 DNA, read in part, is TGTGCCAGCAGTTTGGGGACAGTAAATCAGCCC. Residues: CASSLGTVNQP. The full CDR3 reads CASSLGTVNQPQHF. The chain combines TRBV28 with TRBJ1-5, with 7 bases lining up with TRBD1. The CDR3 goes on 3 residues after the read ends, and that part is filled in from the germline J gene. This CDR3 comprises 14 residues. CDR1 is MDHEN, CDR2 SYDVKM, per germline. The trim removed 3 bases at V and 4 bases at J, leaving 3 bases unmatched. Drawing the rest from reference TRBV28 and TRBJ1-5, the complete variable domain is DVKVTQSSRYLVKRTGEKVFLECVQDMDHENMFWYRQDPGLGLRLIYFSYDVKMKEKGDIPEGYSVSREKKERFSLILESASTNQTSMYLCASSLGTVNQPQHFGDGTRLSIL.

Comments on this clone: The observed sequence ends 3 residues before the CDR3 terminus, with the missing tail filled in from the germline J gene. The rearrangement links TRBV11-2 to TRBJ2-5; TRBD2 aligns across 8 bases. Trimming took 3 bases from V and 5 from J; bases not matched to a gene: 5. CDR1 is SGHAT, CDR2 FQNNGV, per germline. This CDR3 is 14 amino acids long. The CDR3 region is CASSFRGGGETQYF. Partial CDR3 DNA: TGTGCCAGCAGCTTTCGGGGGGGCGGGGAGACC.

In terms of frequency, this clone is medium-sized (0.01 to 0.1%). The CDR3 end is not reached by the read, which stops 3 residues before it; the germline J gene fills it in. The V gene is TRBV11-2, the J gene TRBJ2-5, with unresolved D. Germline-derived CDR1 and CDR2 are SGHAT and FQNNGV. The CDR3 is 12 amino acids. The V and J ends lost 8 bases and 4 bases respectively, with 11 bases between them. The sequenced part of the CDR3 DNA is TGTGCCAGCCGTTATACCGGAGAGACC. Protein: CASRYTGET. The whole CDR3 protein reads CASRYTGETQYF.

CDR3: CSARGVSGYEQYF. The part of the CDR3 DNA that was read is TGCAGTGCCAGGGGGGTGAGCGGGTACGAG. The V call is TRBV20-1, the J call TRBJ2-7, with D perhaps TRBD1 (7 bases). Read coverage stops 3 residues before the CDR3 terminus; the germline J gene supplies the remainder. Deletions cut 6 bases from V and 4 bases from J, with 16 bases between. CDR1 is DFQATT and CDR2 is SNEGSKA in the germline V gene (reference sequence). The CDR3 length is 13 residues.

Turning to this clone: The sequence runs out 3 residues before the end of the CDR3; the remainder is reconstructed from the germline J gene. This chain links TRBV7-9 with TRBJ2-2; possible D gene TRBD2, 6 bases. In germline, CDR1 is SEHNR, CDR2 FQNEAQ (reference sequence). The V gene lost 5 bases and the J gene lost 1 base, with 8 bases spanning the gap. The CDR3 is 14 residues long. The part of the CDR3 DNA that was read is TGTGCCAGCAGCCCGCGGGGGAACACCGGGGAG. Its protein is CASSPRGNTGE. From start to end, the CDR3 is CASSPRGNTGELFF.